The T cell receptor beta chain under discussion was sequenced for a study of control samples from healthy donors and cancer patients. The trim removed 9 bases at V and 2 bases at J, leaving 7 bases unmatched. Germline assignment: CDR1 SNHLY and CDR2 FYNNEI. The CDR3 extends over 14 amino acids. The method was immunoSEQ multiplex PCR; TCRdb's version includes in-frame clones alone and lacks a portion of them. The sample consists of about 80,000 clones, roughly 88% of them appearing once. This chain connects TRBV2 to TRBJ2-1; the match to TRBD1 covers 7 bases. This clonotype was obtained from a woman between 50 and 59 years old in good health. The specimen sequenced was blood. The CDR3 DNA follows: TGTGCCAGTCTCGACAGGGCTACCTACAATGAGCAGTTCTTC. Its protein product is CASLDRATYNEQFF.